This T cell receptor (beta chain) emerged from a study of T cell changes during pregnancy in multiple sclerosis. The CDR3 is 18 residues long. Per the germline V gene, CDR1 is MDHEN and CDR2 is SYDVKM. Trimming left V 5 bases short and J 5 bases short, with 22 bases between. The protocol was immunoSEQ multiplex PCR, while the TCRdb copy is restricted to in-frame clones and leaves out a portion. The table includes under 55,000 clones, approximately 92% detected once. The TCR was taken from a female donor with multiple sclerosis, enrolled in a pregnancy study. The chain carries TRBV28 and TRBJ2-6, with a possible D match to TRBD1 (5 bases). The sample was CD4+ T cells from peripheral blood mononuclear cells, taken in the third trimester of pregnancy. The DNA of the CDR3 is TGTGCCAGCAGTGTTGGACACTTGACACAAAGTCGGGCCAACGTCCTGACTTTC. Its translation is CASSVGHLTQSRANVLTF. Drawing the rest from reference TRBV28 and TRBJ2-6, the complete variable domain is DVKVTQSSRYLVKRTGEKVFLECVQDMDHENMFWYRQDPGLGLRLIYFSYDVKMKEKGDIPEGYSVSREKKERFSLILESASTNQTSMYLCASSVGHLTQSRANVLTFGAGSRLTVL.